The T cell receptor (beta chain) under discussion was sequenced for a study of T cells after yellow fever vaccination. Study-level points and caveats: FACS-sorted repertoires could contain abundant clonotypes contaminating from the bulk population. The booster response re-showed most primary clones: 96% CD4, around 90% CD8. Overlap between CD4 and CD8 compartments was detected for a small share of clonotypes.

TCR cDNA was made by 5'RACE template switching, adding a universal primer site and UMIs. TCRdb analysed the 5' RACE reads with MiXCR anew, one entry per CDR3 protein. The sample holds under 100,000 distinct CDR3 sequences, roughly 6% seen once. Remarks on this clonotype: Antigen specificity is unknown.

Germline-derived CDR1 and CDR2 are SGHTA and FQGNSA. This CDR3 has 15 residues. V lost 5 bases and J 0 bases, leaving 13 bases between the germline ends. This clonotype was sampled from a man younger than 30 who received the YFV17D yellow fever vaccine. The gene calls are TRBV7-2 and TRBJ1-2; D may be TRBD1 (6 bases). The specimen comprised CD8+ T cells sorted from PBMCs, sampled 10 days after the yellow fever booster vaccination. DNA of the CDR3: TGTGCCAGCAGCGGAGGGGGGGCGTCTAACTATGGCTACACCTTC. Translation gives CASSGGGASNYGYTF.